The 26 T cell receptor beta chains below come from one sample, sequenced in a study of T cell responses to AZD1222 COVID-19 vaccine (dated by TCRdb to 2020 to 2022). The time point label for this specimen denotes: about 28 days (+/-7) after the second vaccine dose. Library method: the immunoSEQ multiplex PCR assay. TCRdb's version of the immuneACCESS table is confined to in-frame rearrangements and falls short of the full clone set. An unresolved V gene accounts for under half of the shortfall where checked; the remainder is of unknown origin. The sample table lists 140,000 to 150,000 clones, approximately 91% of them with a count of one. The top ten clones comprise over 3% of the sample. The material sequenced was peripheral blood, taken 28 days after the second AZD1222 dose. These TCRs come from an adult who received the AZD1222 COVID-19 vaccine.

The table lists this clone with a few counts. CDR3 region: CASSLQGLNTEAFF. The CDR3 coding sequence is TGTGCCAGTAGCCTACAGGGGTTGAACACTGAAGCTTTCTTT. J is TRBJ1-1 and V is TRBV19, with 7 nucleotides matching TRBD1. CDR1 is LNHDA and CDR2 is SQIVND in the germline V gene (reference sequence). The CDR3 has 14 residues. V shed 6 bases, J shed 0 bases, and the junction held 4 bases outside the gene matches.

J is TRBJ2-3 and V is TRBV11-3; D unclear. The CDR3 covers 18 residues. The germline gives CDR1 SGHNT, CDR2 YENEEA. Trimming removed 0 bases from V and 1 base from J, with 17 bases in between. The CDR3 DNA follows: TGTGCCAGCAGCTTAGATTCCGGCAACATACTTCGCACAGATACGCAGTATTTT. Amino acid sequence: CASSLDSGNILRTDTQYF. Looking up the rest from reference TRBV11-3 and TRBJ2-3 gives the full variable domain: EAGVVQSPRYKIIEKKQPVAFWCNPISGHNTLYWYLQNLGQGPELLIRYENEEAVDDSQLPKDRFSAERLKGVDSTLKIQPAELGDSAVYLCASSLDSGNILRTDTQYFGPGTRLTVL.

The chain has TRBV2 and TRBJ1-4; possibly TRBD1 for D (6 bases). The CDR3 runs 15 residues. Germline values: CDR1 SNHLY, CDR2 FYNNEI. Trimming removed 3 bases at V and 8 bases at J, with 16 bases between. CDR3 loop: CASSEFPGAGEKLFF. Here the CDR3 DNA reads TGTGCCAGCAGTGAGTTTCCGGGGGCCGGGGAAAAACTGTTTTTT.

The J gene is TRBJ2-7, the V gene TRBV5-1, with TRBD2 matching over 7 bases. The CDR3 totals 14 residues. The V segment lost 3 bases and the J segment 4 bases; nucleotides outside the gene matches: 7. Germline V gene lookup returns CDR1 SGHRS and CDR2 YFSETQ. CDR3 protein: CASSSGGGSYEQYF. The DNA of the CDR3 is TGCGCCAGCAGCTCCGGTGGCGGGAGTTACGAGCAGTACTTC.

CDR3 residues: CASSLEGRDSPLHF. CDR3 sequence (DNA): TGCGCCAGCAGCTTGGAGGGGAGAGATTCACCCCTCCACTTT. The chain uses TRBV5-1 and TRBJ1-6, with D perhaps TRBD1 (5 bases). Germline V lookup: CDR1 SGHRS, CDR2 YFSETQ. The V gene lost 0 bases and the J gene lost 8 bases, with 9 bases spanning the gap. CDR3 length: 14 residues. The full variable domain, completed using reference TRBV5-1 and TRBJ1-6, is KAGVTQTPRYLIKTRGQQVTLSCSPISGHRSVSWYQQTPGQGLQFLFEYFSETQRNKGNFPGRFSGRQFSNSRSEMNVSTLELGDSALYLCASSLEGRDSPLHFGNGTRLTVT.

The rearrangement links TRBV12-3 or TRBV12-4 to TRBJ1-6; no firm D call. V was clipped by 8 bases and J by 7 bases, with 12 bases between them. This CDR3 contains 13 residues. CDR3: CASLPIRNSPLHF. The DNA for the CDR3 is TGTGCCAGCTTGCCCATCCGGAATTCACCCCTCCACTTT.

The chain links TRBV10-3 to TRBJ1-2; 8 bases map to TRBD1. Germline V gene sequence: CDR1 ENHRY, CDR2 SYGVKD. V lost 3 bases and J lost 5; bases outside the gene matches: 8. The CDR3 contains 15 residues. This CDR3 is CAISDRGPLSYGYTF. The CDR3 bases are TGTGCCATCAGTGACAGGGGGCCTCTCTCGTATGGCTACACCTTC.

This clone has only one observation. CDR3 in amino acids: CASSLAGAVGWSDEKLFF. The CDR3 bases are TGTGCCAGCAGCTTGGCAGGGGCGGTCGGCTGGTCGGATGAAAAACTGTTTTTT. The gene calls are TRBV5-6 and TRBJ1-4; D is possibly TRBD1 (6 bases). The CDR3 consists of 18 residues. Trimming took 0 bases from V and 6 from J, leaving 21 bases between them. The germline V gene encodes CDR1 SGHDT and CDR2 YYEEEE.

The rearrangement links TRBV24-1 to TRBJ1-1; a weak D match, TRBD1 (5 bases). This CDR3 has 14 residues. CDR1 is KGHDR and CDR2 is SFDVKD in the germline V gene. The V and J ends lost 2 bases and 6 bases respectively, with 12 bases between them. In DNA form, the CDR3 reads TGTGCCACCAGTGATTGGGGACCCGGGTCTGAAGCTTTCTTT. This codes for CATSDWGPGSEAFF.

The CDR3 region is CAITQGRVGTTSTDTQYF. Here the CDR3 DNA reads TGTGCCATCACCCAAGGAAGGGTGGGGACAACTAGCACAGATACGCAGTATTTT. J is TRBJ2-3 and V is TRBV10-3, with D possibly matching TRBD1 (6 bases). V dropped 7 bases and J dropped 0 bases, with 23 bases sitting between them. Germline values: CDR1 ENHRY, CDR2 SYGVKD. The CDR3 contains 18 residues.

The rearrangement joins TRBV27 to TRBJ1-4; 7 bases map to TRBD1. Trimming took 6 bases from V and 3 from J; bases not matched to a gene: 7. Per germline, CDR1 MNHEY and CDR2 SMNVEV (reference sequence). The CDR3 sequence is 15 residues long. In DNA, the CDR3 is TGTGCCAGCAGATCCCGACAGGGTTCTAATGAAAAACTGTTTTTT. Its protein product is CASRSRQGSNEKLFF.

The chain employs TRBV2 and TRBJ2-7; D possibly uses TRBD1 or TRBD2 (5 bases each). Germline CDR1 and CDR2: SNHLY and FYNNEI. V was shortened by 4 bases and J by 3 bases, with 13 bases between the two germline ends. CDR3 length equals 14 residues. DNA of the CDR3: TGTGCCAGCAGTGTCAGAGGGACGGGCTACGAGCAGTACTTC. Its protein product is CASSVRGTGYEQYF.

The chain uses TRBV3-1 (or the pseudogene TRBV3-2) and TRBJ1-1, with D unclear. The germline gives CDR1 LGHDT, CDR2 YNNKEL (reference sequence). The length of the CDR3 is 16 residues. V lost 5 bases, J lost 3 bases, and 19 bases lay in between. The CDR3 DNA follows: TGTGCCAGCAGCTTCGCTCCACTTGGCGGGGACACTGAAGCTTTCTTT. It specifies CASSFAPLGGDTEAFF.

J is TRBJ2-7 and V is TRBV4-1; tentative D call: TRBD1 (6 bases). Germline V gene sequence: CDR1 MGHRA, CDR2 YSYEKL. Between the trimmed V and J ends, which lost 0 bases and 4 bases, there was a span of 7 bases. The CDR3 contains 13 residues. DNA of the CDR3: TGCGCCAGCAGCCAAGACAGGGGATACGAGCAGTACTTC. The encoded protein is CASSQDRGYEQYF.

This sequence joins TRBV2 and TRBJ2-1; 9 nucleotides line up with TRBD2. V lost 7 bases, J lost 6 bases, and 10 bases stayed unmatched. Germline V gene data show CDR1 as SNHLY and CDR2 as FYNNEI. The CDR3 is 15 amino acids. CDR3 residues: CASIAAGGPPNEQFF. The CDR3 coding sequence is TGTGCCAGCATCGCGGCGGGGGGGCCCCCCAATGAGCAGTTCTTC.

The V and J genes are TRBV5-1 and TRBJ2-5, with D tentatively TRBD1 (5 bases). V gave up 4 bases and J gave up 1 base, with 8 bases separating them. The CDR3 is 13 amino acids. CDR1 and CDR2 (germline): SGHRS, YFSETQ. The CDR3 region is CASSRDSQETQYF. The CDR3 DNA is TGCGCCAGCAGCCGTGACAGCCAAGAGACCCAGTACTTC.

The chain recombines TRBV3-1 (or the pseudogene TRBV3-2) with TRBJ2-5; 9 positions match TRBD2. The CDR3 runs to 18 residues. The germline CDR1 and CDR2 sequences are LGHDT and YNNKEL (reference sequence). V lost 1 base, J lost 5 bases, and 14 bases stayed unmatched. CDR3 amino acids: CASSQVKLAGKKWETQYF. The DNA for the CDR3 is TGTGCCAGCAGCCAAGTGAAACTAGCGGGCAAAAAGTGGGAGACCCAGTACTTC.

This chain connects TRBV30 to TRBJ1-5; no clear D. V was shortened by 1 base and J by 3 bases, with 7 bases between the two germline ends. This CDR3 spans 13 amino acids. Germline CDR1 reads GTSNPN; CDR2 reads SVGIG (reference sequence). The CDR3 loop is CAWSGQSNQPQHF. The CDR3 coding sequence is TGTGCCTGGAGTGGGCAGTCCAATCAGCCCCAGCATTTT.

The gene calls are TRBV19 and TRBJ1-6, with a possible D match to TRBD1 (5 bases). V dropped 3 bases and J dropped 7 bases, with 7 bases sitting between them. The germline V gene encodes CDR1 LNHDA and CDR2 SQIVND (reference sequence). There are 13 residues in the CDR3. The chain's CDR3 is CASSIQGNSPLHF. DNA for the CDR3: TGTGCCAGTAGTATTCAGGGCAATTCACCCCTCCACTTT.

V is TRBV12-3 or TRBV12-4 and J is TRBJ1-2; D gene uncertain. The CDR3 runs to 12 residues. The V gene lost 3 bases and the J gene lost 6 bases, with 8 bases spanning the gap. As DNA, the CDR3 is TGTGCCAGCAGTTTTCCGCGGAATGGCTACACCTTC. Residues: CASSFPRNGYTF.

V usage is TRBV5-1 and J usage is TRBJ2-2; possibly TRBD2 for D (5 bases). V was shortened by 6 bases and J by 7 bases, with 19 bases between the two germline ends. Germline CDR1 reads SGHRS; CDR2 reads YFSETQ. The CDR3 spans 15 residues. As DNA, the CDR3 is TGCGCCAGCAATCCTCGGGGTTTTCAAGACGGGGAGCTGTTTTTT. It specifies CASNPRGFQDGELFF. The whole variable domain, filled in from reference TRBV5-1 and TRBJ2-2, reads KAGVTQTPRYLIKTRGQQVTLSCSPISGHRSVSWYQQTPGQGLQFLFEYFSETQRNKGNFPGRFSGRQFSNSRSEMNVSTLELGDSALYLCASNPRGFQDGELFFGEGSRLTVL.

This clone was counted between two and nine times. V gene TRBV30 combines with J gene TRBJ1-5; D is perhaps TRBD1 (5 bases). V was cut by 3 bases and J by 4 bases, with 13 bases left in between. The CDR3 is made up of 14 amino acids. CDR1 is GTSNPN and CDR2 is SVGIG in the germline V gene (reference sequence). The CDR3 sequence is CAWRLQGGNQPQHF. The CDR3 coding sequence is TGTGCCTGGAGACTCCAGGGAGGGAATCAGCCCCAGCATTTT.

The chain links TRBV6-6 to TRBJ2-7, with 10 bases fitting TRBD2. The CDR3 is 14 amino acids. V trimming: 4 bases; J trimming: 2 bases; junction bases outside the gene matches: 2. Germline V gives CDR1 MNHNY, CDR2 SVGAGI (reference sequence). The CDR3 reads CASSLSGRAYEQYF. Here the CDR3 DNA reads TGTGCCAGCAGTTTAAGCGGGAGGGCCTACGAGCAGTACTTC.

This clone has only a few counts. The V call is TRBV9, the J call TRBJ2-3; TRBD2 matches 7 bases. V lost 3 bases to trimming and J lost 2 bases; unmatched junction nucleotides: 9. The V gene's germline CDR1 is SGDLS and CDR2 YYNGEE. The CDR3 runs 16 residues. Here the CDR3 reads CASSGGSLIVTDTQYF. In nucleotides, the CDR3 is TGTGCCAGCAGCGGCGGGAGTCTTATTGTCACAGATACGCAGTATTTT. The complete variable domain, with remaining parts taken from reference TRBV9 and TRBJ2-3, reads DSGVTQTPKHLITATGQRVTLRCSPRSGDLSVYWYQQSLDQGLQFLIQYYNGEERAKGNILERFSAQQFPDLHSELNLSSLELGDSALYFCASSGGSLIVTDTQYFGPGTRLTVL.

The chain recombines TRBV5-1 with TRBJ1-6, with unresolved D. V shed 3 bases and J shed 9 bases, with 19 bases lying between them. The CDR3 has 16 amino acids. Germline assignment: CDR1 SGHRS and CDR2 YFSETQ. The CDR3 protein is CASSSEGVASRSPLHF. In DNA, the CDR3 is TGCGCCAGCAGCTCCGAGGGAGTGGCCTCTCGTTCACCCCTCCACTTT.

CDR3 in amino acids: CASRNTGRQETQYF. The CDR3 DNA reads as TGTGCCAGCCGCAATACAGGGAGACAAGAGACCCAGTACTTC. The V call is TRBV27, the J call TRBJ2-5, with a possible D match to TRBD1 (6 bases). Germline V gives CDR1 MNHEY, CDR2 SMNVEV (reference sequence). The CDR3 extends over 14 amino acids. V lost 8 bases to trimming and J lost 2 bases, with 15 bases between them.